These 29 T cell receptor beta chains share one sample of origin, sequenced in a study of blood T cell repertoires in COVID-19 (dated by TCRdb to 2018 to 2021). Libraries were constructed by the immunoSEQ multiplex PCR assay. TCRdb's version of the immuneACCESS table is confined to in-frame rearrangements and falls short of the full clone set. An unresolved V gene accounts for under half of the shortfall where checked; the remainder is of unknown origin. Across this sample there are roughly 120,000 clones, with around 77% seen only once. The ten most abundant clones make up 7.9% of the sample. The sequencing sample was made of peripheral blood. The receptors come from a human donor in a cohort sampled during active COVID-19.

V gene TRBV7-9 combines with J gene TRBJ1-6, with 10 nucleotides matching TRBD1. V lost 5 bases to trimming and J lost 7 bases; unmatched junction nucleotides: 5. Germline V CDR1 and CDR2: SEHNR, FQNEAQ (reference sequence). The CDR3 spans 15 residues. In DNA form, the CDR3 reads TGTGCCAGCAGCATTGGGACAGGGGTCAATTCACCCCTCCACTTT. This sequence encodes CASSIGTGVNSPLHF.

Only a few counts were recorded for this clone. This chain uses TRBV5-8 with TRBJ1-5; D is unresolved. V lost 0 bases and J 3 bases, leaving 7 bases between the germline ends. CDR1 is SGHTS, CDR2 YDEGEE, per germline. The CDR3 sequence is 14 residues long. Here the CDR3 reads CASSLDGDNQPQHF. For the CDR3, the DNA is TGTGCCAGCAGCTTGGACGGTGACAATCAGCCCCAGCATTTT.

V usage is TRBV19 and J usage is TRBJ1-1; the D gene is possibly TRBD1 (5 bases). Germline CDR1 and CDR2: LNHDA and SQIVND (reference sequence). The CDR3 is 15 amino acids. The V gene lost 3 bases and the J gene lost 0 bases, with 11 bases spanning the gap. CDR3 in DNA: TGTGCCAGTAGTATCCAGGGAGGTTTGAACACTGAAGCTTTCTTT. Protein: CASSIQGGLNTEAFF.

This sequence joins TRBV12-5 and TRBJ2-7, with TRBD1 matching over 9 bases. CDR3 length equals 17 residues. V lost 4 bases, J lost 7 bases, and 17 bases stayed unmatched. Germline values: CDR1 LGHNT, CDR2 FRNRAP. CDR3: CASGSSGTGMLMREQYF. DNA of the CDR3: TGTGCTAGTGGTTCATCCGGGACAGGGATGCTTATGCGAGAGCAGTACTTC. The full variable domain, in which reference TRBV12-5 and TRBJ2-7 provide the parts outside the CDR3, is DARVTQTPRHKVTEMGQEVTMRCQPILGHNTVFWYRQTMMQGLELLAYFRNRAPLDDSGMPKDRFSAEMPDATLATLKIQPSEPRDSAVYFCASGSSGTGMLMREQYFGPGTRLTVT.

The chain has TRBV12-3 or TRBV12-4 and TRBJ1-6; the D gene is possibly TRBD1 (6 bases). Trimming took 2 bases from V and 9 from J, leaving 8 bases between them. The CDR3 sequence is 13 residues long. CDR3 region: CASSLQGSSPLHF. The DNA for the CDR3 is TGTGCCAGCAGTTTACAGGGGAGTTCACCCCTCCACTTT.

The V gene is TRBV27, the J gene TRBJ1-1, with a weak D call TRBD1 (6 bases). The CDR3 sequence is 16 residues long. V shed 2 bases and J shed 4 bases, with 17 bases lying between them. From germline, CDR1 is MNHEY and CDR2 SMNVEV (reference sequence). Here the CDR3 DNA reads TGTGCCAGCAGTTTAGCCCCAGGGGTGGAGAGCACTGAAGCTTTCTTT. This translates into CASSLAPGVESTEAFF.

As DNA, the CDR3 is TGTGCCAGCAGCCACTGCAGGGATCATCAGCCCCAGCATTTT. Residues: CASSHCRDHQPQHF. The chain has TRBV14 and TRBJ1-5; the D gene is possibly TRBD1 (5 bases). The V end lost 3 bases, the J end lost 5 bases, and 11 bases lay between the germline ends. The length of the CDR3 is 14 residues. Germline values: CDR1 SGHDN, CDR2 FVKESK.

DNA of the CDR3: TGCAGCGTTGCAGGCACTAGCGGGAGCTCCTACAATGAGCAGTTCTTC. It translates to CSVAGTSGSSYNEQFF. This chain uses TRBV29-1 with TRBJ2-1, with 11 bases that match TRBD2. Per germline, CDR1 SQVTM and CDR2 ANQGSEA. The CDR3 has 16 residues. J was trimmed by 0 bases and V by 4 bases; bases with no gene match: 5.

This clone was counted a single time. The V and J genes are TRBV15 and TRBJ2-3, with 8 nucleotides matching TRBD2. V gave up 0 bases and J gave up 2 bases; unmatched junction bases: 4. Germline CDR1 and CDR2: LNHNV and YYDKDF (reference sequence). This CDR3 is built from 16 residues. The CDR3 DNA is TGTGCCACCAGCAGAGATCACGGGGGGGACACAGATACGCAGTATTTT. It yields the protein CATSRDHGGDTDTQYF.

This chain joins TRBV6-1 and TRBJ1-4; D gene ambiguous. The CDR3 consists of 15 residues. The germline V gene encodes CDR1 MNHNS and CDR2 SASEGT. The ends were cut back, 1 base at V and 0 bases at J, with 6 bases in the middle. The CDR3 loop is CASSEVSATNEKLFF. The CDR3 bases are TGTGCCAGCAGTGAAGTGAGTGCAACTAATGAAAAACTGTTTTTT.

This clone was picked up one time. The chain couples TRBV2 to TRBJ1-2; TRBD1 might be the D (5 bases). Germline values: CDR1 SNHLY, CDR2 FYNNEI. The V gene lost 8 bases and the J gene lost 4 bases, with 17 bases spanning the gap. CDR3 size: 14 residues. CDR3 region: CASQREQGSYGYTF. CDR3 DNA sequence: TGTGCCAGCCAAAGAGAGCAGGGTAGCTATGGCTACACCTTC.

The V call is TRBV29-1, the J call TRBJ2-7; tentatively, D is TRBD2 (5 bases). Germline values: CDR1 SQVTM, CDR2 ANQGSEA. Trimming took off 2 bases at V and 7 bases at J, with 9 bases between the two ends. The CDR3 contains 11 residues. CDR3 protein: CSVEIRREQYF. The CDR3 region has the DNA TGCAGCGTTGAAATTAGGAGGGAGCAGTACTTC.

The chain employs TRBV6-5 and TRBJ1-2; 9 bases fit TRBD1. The CDR3 has 14 residues. Unmatched junction bases numbered 5, after V lost 2 bases and J lost 7 bases. The germline V gene has CDR1 MNHEY and CDR2 SVGAGI. CDR3: CASSYQDRGFGYTF. The CDR3 nucleotides are TGTGCCAGCAGTTACCAGGACAGGGGATTTGGCTACACCTTC.

The rearrangement uses TRBV7-9 and TRBJ2-7; D ambiguous. The germline V gene has CDR1 SEHNR and CDR2 FQNEAQ (reference sequence). The CDR3 spans 11 residues. V gave up 2 bases and J gave up 7 bases, with 6 bases separating them. The CDR3 loop is CASSLSGEQYF. The CDR3 DNA is TGTGCCAGCAGCTTATCCGGTGAGCAGTACTTC.

In nucleotides, the CDR3 is TGTGCCACCAGCAGGACCAGGATATACAATGAGCAGTTCTTC. It translates to CATSRTRIYNEQFF. The rearrangement links TRBV15 to TRBJ2-1; no reliable D call. This CDR3 has 14 amino acids. The germline V gene encodes CDR1 LNHNV and CDR2 YYDKDF (reference sequence). V lost 3 bases and J 4 bases, leaving 10 bases between the germline ends.

The V call is TRBV24-1, the J call TRBJ1-5, with TRBD1 matching over 7 bases. The CDR3 has 14 amino acids. Germline-derived CDR1 and CDR2 are KGHDR and SFDVKD. J gave up 4 bases and V 5 bases, and 4 bases lay outside the gene matches. In DNA, the CDR3 is TGTGCCACCAGTGCCGCAGGGGGAAATCAGCCCCAGCATTTT. Amino acid sequence: CATSAAGGNQPQHF.

The chain combines TRBV11-2 with TRBJ1-4; D call uncertain. The ends were cut back, 5 bases at V and 3 bases at J, with 10 bases in the middle. The CDR3 length is 14 residues. Germline loops: CDR1 SGHAT, CDR2 FQNNGV. CDR3 region: CASSPPAANEKLFF. CDR3 DNA: TGTGCCAGCAGCCCTCCCGCAGCTAATGAAAAACTGTTTTTT.

V usage is TRBV9 and J usage is TRBJ2-7; D perhaps matches TRBD2 (6 bases). This CDR3 comprises 15 residues. Germline V gene lookup returns CDR1 SGDLS and CDR2 YYNGEE. Trimming removed 0 bases from V and 2 bases from J, with 12 bases in between. CDR3 in amino acids: CASSVGRGRAYEQYF. Here the CDR3 DNA reads TGTGCCAGCAGCGTAGGGAGGGGCCGTGCCTACGAGCAGTACTTC. Together with reference TRBV9 and TRBJ2-7, the CDR3 gives the full variable domain: DSGVTQTPKHLITATGQRVTLRCSPRSGDLSVYWYQQSLDQGLQFLIQYYNGEERAKGNILERFSAQQFPDLHSELNLSSLELGDSALYFCASSVGRGRAYEQYFGPGTRLTVT.

This clone was recorded a few times. This chain joins TRBV7-2 and TRBJ1-2; weak D call: TRBD1 (6 bases). The CDR3 is made up of 14 amino acids. Trimming stripped 4 bases from V and 5 bases from J, with 14 bases between. From germline, CDR1 is SGHTA and CDR2 FQGNSA. CDR3 protein: CASSSRQELYGYTF. The CDR3 bases are TGTGCCAGCAGCTCTCGACAGGAACTTTATGGCTACACCTTC. The variable domain in full, completed from reference TRBV7-2 and TRBJ1-2, reads GAGVSQSPSNKVTEKGKDVELRCDPISGHTALYWYRQSLGQGLEFLIYFQGNSAPDKSGLPSDRFSAERTGGSVSTLTIQRTQQEDSAVYLCASSSRQELYGYTFGSGTRLTVV.

The V and J genes are TRBV15 and TRBJ2-7; TRBD2 matches 12 bases. Looked up from germline, CDR1 is LNHNV and CDR2 is YYDKDF (reference sequence). The CDR3 spans 15 residues. V trimming: 4 bases; J trimming: 3 bases; junction bases outside the gene matches: 4. The CDR3 sequence: CATSKGLAGFYEQYF. The CDR3 region has the DNA TGTGCCACCAGCAAGGGACTAGCGGGTTTCTACGAGCAGTACTTC.

This clone was recorded once. V and J are TRBV4-2 and TRBJ1-1; 7 nucleotides match TRBD1. The CDR3 contains 16 residues. Germline V gene lookup returns CDR1 LGHNA and CDR2 YNFKEQ. Losses at the gene ends were 3 bases for V and 4 bases for J; bases not matched to a gene: 11. The CDR3 region has the DNA TGTGCCAGCAGCCAGGAAGACAGGGTAGGTGGCACTGAAGCTTTCTTT. This sequence encodes CASSQEDRVGGTEAFF.

The chain links TRBV9 to TRBJ2-1; 10 positions agree with TRBD2. Germline loops: CDR1 SGDLS, CDR2 YYNGEE. CDR3 length equals 18 residues. J gave up 5 bases and V 4 bases, and 15 bases lay outside the gene matches. Written as DNA, the CDR3 is TGTGCCAGCAGCCAACCTAGCCGGCTAGCGGGAGATAACAATGAGCAGTTCTTC. Amino acid sequence: CASSQPSRLAGDNNEQFF.

The rearrangement uses TRBV5-1 and TRBJ2-7; 7 bases line up with TRBD1. Germline trimming cut 0 bases from V and 5 bases from J; bases unmatched to any gene: 2. The CDR3 covers 13 residues. Germline V gene data show CDR1 as SGHRS and CDR2 as YFSETQ. CDR3 DNA sequence: TGCGCCAGCAGCTTGGCCGACAGGGACGAGCAGTACTTC. Amino acid sequence: CASSLADRDEQYF.

Only one count was recorded for this clone. The chain combines TRBV9 with TRBJ1-1; 9 positions match TRBD1. The CDR3 extends over 14 amino acids. Germline lookup yields CDR1 SGDLS and CDR2 YYNGEE. V lost 3 bases and J lost 1; bases outside the gene matches: 1. The CDR3 DNA reads as TGTGCCAGCAGCGCGGGACAGGGGAACACTGAAGCTTTCTTT. This codes for CASSAGQGNTEAFF.

This clone was counted between two and nine times. The J gene is TRBJ2-7, the V gene TRBV4-2; 10 bases fit TRBD2. The trim removed 4 bases at V and 3 bases at J, leaving 9 bases unmatched. This CDR3 has 16 residues. Germline V gives CDR1 LGHNA, CDR2 YNFKEQ. CDR3 region: CASSRELAGGNYEQYF. For the CDR3, the DNA is TGTGCCAGCAGCCGTGAATTAGCGGGGGGTAACTACGAGCAGTACTTC.

The chain links TRBV11-2 to TRBJ2-7; 7 bases are shared with TRBD1. CDR3 length: 15 amino acids. Trimming cost V 5 bases and J 1 base; bases outside gene matches: 8. The germline CDR1 and CDR2 sequences are SGHAT and FQNNGV. The CDR3 sequence is CASSLRQGPSYEQYF. CDR3 DNA sequence: TGTGCCAGCAGCCTCAGACAGGGCCCATCCTACGAGCAGTACTTC.

The gene calls are TRBV4-1 and TRBJ1-1, with D perhaps TRBD1 (5 bases). CDR1 is MGHRA, CDR2 YSYEKL, per germline. This CDR3 comprises 15 residues. V lost 0 bases and J lost 10, with 18 bases in between. The CDR3 DNA sequence: TGCGCCAGCAGCCAAGATGACGTCACCCTGGGGCCAGCTTTCTTT. It specifies CASSQDDVTLGPAFF.

V usage is TRBV5-1 and J usage is TRBJ2-5, with no clear D. The germline gives CDR1 SGHRS, CDR2 YFSETQ. V dropped 0 bases and J dropped 0 bases, with 6 bases sitting between them. CDR3 length: 14 amino acids. CDR3 nucleotides: TGCGCCAGCAGCTTGGGGTCAGACCAAGAGACCCAGTACTTC. Translated, it gives CASSLGSDQETQYF.

The rearrangement links TRBV3-1 (or the pseudogene TRBV3-2) to TRBJ1-3; D unclear. Trimming left V 4 bases short and J 0 bases short, with 10 bases between. The CDR3 spans 15 residues. Germline CDR1 LGHDT, CDR2 YNNKEL (reference sequence). CDR3 residues: CASSPEGHSGNTIYF. In DNA, the CDR3 is TGTGCCAGCAGCCCGGAGGGTCACTCTGGAAACACCATATATTTT.